This T cell receptor beta chain was captured by sequencing in a study of T cell repertoires in cytomegalovirus infection. Germline assignment: CDR1 MNHNY and CDR2 SVGAGI (reference sequence). CDR3 length: 15 amino acids. V shed 5 bases and J shed 0 bases, with 8 bases lying between them. TCRdb reanalysed the reads using MiXCR and keeps one entry per CDR3 protein. Here the sample spans fewer than 250,000 distinct CDR3 sequences, more than 9% being singletons. This clonotype was observed a few times. The source is a human donor in good health (CMV status not recorded). Some clones in this sample may be carry-over from other donors' samples. Sequencing input: PBMCs. J is TRBJ1-6 and V is TRBV6-6; no definite D call. The CDR3 sequence: CASSTLSSYNSPLHF. The CDR3 bases are TGTGCCAGCAGTACCCTGAGCTCCTATAATTCACCCCTCCACTTT.